The T cell receptor (beta chain) under discussion was sequenced for a study of T cells after yellow fever vaccination (dated by TCRdb to the late 2010s). In the study overall: The SMART-Seq v4 Ultra Low Input RNA kit was used to prepare libraries from fractions with low cell numbers. To follow T-cell clones before and after both primary and booster YFV17D yellow fever vaccination, bulk TCR alpha and beta repertoires underwent longitudinal sequencing. The cohort comprised two healthy male donors, one aged 18 to 29 and one aged 30 to 40 years. Blood was drawn at multiple timepoints before and after primary and secondary immunization, with bulk PBMC replicates and cell subsets isolated.

What the treatment or condition label conveys for this sample: live attenuated yellow fever vaccine strain. PBMCs were isolated from peripheral blood using a standard Ficoll-Paque protocol. CD4 and CD8 T-cell fractions were isolated with Dynabeads CD4 and CD8 positive selection kits. RNA was extracted with TriZol from bulk PBMCs, CD4 and CD8 fractions, and dextramer-positive and dextramer-negative fractions. This sample was sequenced with an Illumina NovaSeq 6000. Synthesis of TCR cDNA relied on 5'RACE template switching, a step that introduced a universal primer site along with unique molecular identifiers. Priming of cDNA synthesis was performed from both the TCR alpha and TCR beta constant segments. Two PCR steps were used to amplify libraries, with sample barcodes and sequencing adapters being added in the second step. Sequencing of the libraries was done on either Illumina HiSeq 2500 (2x100 bp) or NovaSeq (2x150 bp). Per the authors' processing: MIGEC handled demultiplexing of reads and collapsing into UMI consensus sequences, while MiXCR performed V(D)J alignment. Vaccine-responding clonotypes were defined with edgeR using replicate PBMC samples, requiring FDR below 0.01 and a log2 fold change above 5 up to day 15. Each bulk clonotype was labeled CD4 or CD8 based on which sequenced repertoire, CD4 or CD8, contained the clonotype at higher abundance. TCRdb trimmed public reads at Q25 via fastp, called clones via MiXCR and kept in-frame beta chains. Each CDR3 protein gets just one entry, which takes the most common genes and DNA from the rows behind it. TCRdb assigned the V and J calls; the authors' analysis was not used. For this sample the table gives about 320,000 distinct CDR3 sequences, of which 9.5% to 12% were detected only once. 3% to 3.5% of the sample belongs to the ten largest clones.

This clonotype was seen more than once but under ten times. Its antigen is still unknown. Per-base qualities were not stored, and no clone one base away is much larger. Overall results and qualifications from the work: Because abundant contaminating clonotypes from the bulk population could be contained in FACS-sorted repertoires, computational filtering was required. After the booster, most clones that had expanded after primary vaccination were detected again (approximately 97% of CD4 and around nine tenths of CD8), suggesting broad maintenance of memory. Because only a couple of donors were included in the study, the extent to which the findings can be generalized is limited. A small fraction of clonotypes showed up in both the CD4 and CD8 compartments, probably as a result of convergent recombination. Compared with the primary T-cell response, the secondary T-cell response was weaker but faster, peaking on day 5 rather than day 15.

The CDR3, from cysteine to phenylalanine, totals 15 residues. Solely the CDR3 DNA is kept, with 45 bases framed from the first base. The germline V gene (reference sequence) supplies CDR1 LNHNV and CDR2 YYDKDF. The germline ends are 14 bases apart after V is trimmed by 4 bases and J by 3 bases. The V and J genes are TRBV15 and TRBJ2-3; the D gene is perhaps TRBD1, from 7 matching bases. The TCR was taken from a man aged 18 to 30 who received the YFV17D yellow fever vaccine. The material was CD4+ T cells sorted from PBMCs, obtained 45 days after the yellow fever booster vaccination. CDR3 loop: CATSTDRDWTDTQYF. The DNA is TGTGCCACCAGCACCGACAGGGACTGGACAGATACGCAGTATTTT. Where the CDR3 stops, the reference TRBV15 and TRBJ2-3 genes take over; the full variable domain is DAMVIQNPRYQVTQFGKPVTLSCSQTLNHNVMYWYQQKSSQAPKLLFHYYDKDFNNEADTPDNFQSRRPNTSFCFLDIRSPGLGDTAMYLCATSTDRDWTDTQYFGPGTRLTVL.